Below are 8 T cell receptor beta chains sequenced from a single sample in a study of cytomegalovirus exposure and HLA in healthy donors. The primer mix had 60 Vbeta and 13 Jbeta primers. TCRdb's table, derived via immunoSEQ multiplex PCR, lists solely in-frame clones and lacks some. The data contain about 280,000 clones, around 90% of them singletons. Sequenced material: PBMCs. The receptors here all came from a woman between 18 and 29 years old in good health and CMV-seronegative.

The CDR3 reads CSVGGWGDEQYF. As DNA, the CDR3 is TGCAGCGTCGGAGGGTGGGGGGACGAGCAGTACTTC. The rearrangement links TRBV29-1 to TRBJ2-5, with TRBD2 as a possible D gene (6 bases). The J call may be incorrect, as the DNA end agrees better with TRBJ2-7. The CDR3 covers 12 residues. Germline V lookup: CDR1 SQVTM, CDR2 ANQGSEA.

The genes are TRBV29-1 and TRBJ1-2; D is possibly TRBD1 (5 bases). Looked up from germline, CDR1 is SQVTM and CDR2 is ANQGSEA. V lost 5 bases, J lost 5 bases, and 18 bases lay in between. CDR3 length equals 14 residues. CDR3: CSVWDGEERYGYTF. CDR3 nucleotides: TGCAGCGTTTGGGACGGGGAGGAACGGTATGGCTACACCTTC.

This clone has just one count. The chain employs TRBV19 and TRBJ2-5; TRBD2 might be the D (6 bases). Per the germline V gene, CDR1 is LNHDA and CDR2 is SQIVND (reference sequence). Trimming removed 1 base at V and 1 base at J, with 13 bases between. The CDR3 spans 16 residues. The DNA for the CDR3 is TGTGCCAGTAGTATAGGGGGGGATGAACTCCAAGAGACCCAGTACTTC. Protein product: CASSIGGDELQETQYF.

The chain recombines TRBV9 with TRBJ2-1, with TRBD2 matching 9 bases. Germline trimming cut 0 bases from V and 0 bases from J; bases unmatched to any gene: 4. Germline assignment: CDR1 SGDLS and CDR2 YYNGEE. This CDR3 comprises 17 residues. CDR3 coding DNA: TGTGCCAGCAGCGTAGGGCTAGCGGGATACTCCTACAATGAGCAGTTCTTC. Encoded protein: CASSVGLAGYSYNEQFF.

The chain joins TRBV9 to TRBJ1-5; 9 bases match TRBD1. V dropped 2 bases and J dropped 6; count of bases not matched to a gene: 3. The CDR3 spans 14 residues. The germline CDR1 and CDR2 sequences are SGDLS and YYNGEE. The CDR3 region is CASSVTGGGQPQHF. In DNA form, the CDR3 reads TGTGCCAGCAGCGTTACAGGGGGCGGTCAGCCCCAGCATTTT.

This chain links TRBV7-9 with TRBJ1-3; weak D call: TRBD1 (5 bases). CDR1 is SEHNR, CDR2 FQNEAQ, per germline (reference sequence). The CDR3 totals 15 residues. The V and J ends lost 0 bases and 2 bases respectively, with 8 bases between them. CDR3 sequence (DNA): TGTGCCAGCAGCTTAGCGGACAAGCCTGGAAACACCATATATTTT. Translated: CASSLADKPGNTIYF.

The genes are TRBV11-2 and TRBJ1-1; D is perhaps TRBD1 (6 bases). V shed 0 bases and J shed 1 base, with 9 bases lying between them. CDR1 and CDR2 from the germline V gene are SGHAT and FQNNGV. CDR3 size: 15 residues. The CDR3 DNA is TGTGCCAGCAGCTTAGACACAGGGAAGAACACTGAAGCTTTCTTT. It specifies CASSLDTGKNTEAFF.

The rearrangement uses TRBV7-6 and TRBJ2-2; TRBD2 agrees at 7 bases. V dropped 1 base and J dropped 7; count of bases not matched to a gene: 3. Germline V gene sequence: CDR1 SGHVS, CDR2 FNYEAQ. The CDR3 is 14 amino acids. This CDR3 is CASSLGGSGGELFF. The DNA for the CDR3 is TGTGCCAGCAGCTTAGGCGGGAGTGGCGGGGAGCTGTTTTTT.